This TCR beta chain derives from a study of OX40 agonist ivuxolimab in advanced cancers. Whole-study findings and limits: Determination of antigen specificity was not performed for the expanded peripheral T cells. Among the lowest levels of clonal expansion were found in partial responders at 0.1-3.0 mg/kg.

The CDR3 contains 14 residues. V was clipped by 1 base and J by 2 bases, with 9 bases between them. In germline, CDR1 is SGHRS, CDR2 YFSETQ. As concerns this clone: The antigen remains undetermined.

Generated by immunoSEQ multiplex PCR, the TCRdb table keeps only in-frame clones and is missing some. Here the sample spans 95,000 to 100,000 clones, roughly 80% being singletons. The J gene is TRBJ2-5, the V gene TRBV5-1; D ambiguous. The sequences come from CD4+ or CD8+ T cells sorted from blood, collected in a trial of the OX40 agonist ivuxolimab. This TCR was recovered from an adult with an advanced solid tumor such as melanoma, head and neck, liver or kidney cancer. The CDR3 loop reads CASSLSDFQETQYF. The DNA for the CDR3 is TGCGCCAGCAGCTTGTCGGATTTTCAAGAGACCCAGTACTTC.